Listed below are T cell receptor beta chains from one sample, sequenced in a study of T cells in Graves' hyperthyroidism and ophthalmopathy. TCRdb reprocessed the multiplex PCR reads with MiXCR, giving one entry per CDR3 protein. This table holds 300,000 to 450,000 distinct CDR3 sequences, 15% to 20% found once. The sample taken for sequencing was blood. The receptors come from a woman in her 40s with Graves' ophthalmopathy. The CDR3 runs from the conserved cysteine through the conserved F or W. The D gene is left open where the match is weak. Expanded clones are given a class, and other clones once, few, many or no size at all.

j_call d_call clone_size v_call cdr3_aa cdr3_nt
TRBJ2-3 TRBD2 many TRBV12-3/TRBV12-4 CASSLQTSGTDTQYF TGTGCCAGCAGTTTACAGACTAGCGGCACAGATACGCAGTATTTT
TRBJ2-7 . many TRBV7-6 CASSFSQGHEQYF TGTGCCAGCAGCTTTTCACAGGGCCACGAGCAGTACTTC
TRBJ2-7 . many TRBV28 CASSLSMKQGSSYEQYF TGTGCCAGCAGTTTAAGTATGAAACAGGGAAGCTCCTACGAGCAGTACTTC
TRBJ2-5 . many TRBV11-2 CASSSRALQETQYF TGTGCCAGCAGCAGCCGGGCCCTCCAAGAGACCCAGTACTTC
TRBJ1-2 TRBD1 many TRBV12-3/TRBV12-4 CASLRGGFGTANFYGYTF TGTGCCAGCCTAAGGGGTGGATTCGGGACAGCCAATTTCTATGGCTACACCTTC
TRBJ2-5 . many TRBV18 CASSPKGTSQETQYF TGTGCCAGCTCACCAAAGGGGACATCCCAAGAGACCCAGTACTTC
TRBJ2-2 TRBD1 many TRBV28 CASSLFGTGSTGELFF TGTGCCAGCAGTTTATTCGGGACAGGGAGCACCGGGGAGCTGTTTTTT
TRBJ2-7 . many TRBV20-1 CSASPDMYEQYF TGCAGTGCTAGTCCGGACATGTACGAGCAGTACTTC
TRBJ2-2 . many TRBV19 CASSIDETGWRLTNTGELFF TGTGCCAGTAGTATAGATGAAACGGGATGGAGATTAACCAACACCGGGGAGCTGTTTTTT
TRBJ2-7 . . TRBV6-5 CASSYSWSTSYEQYF TGTGCCAGCAGTTACTCCTGGTCAACGTCCTACGAGCAGTACTTC
TRBJ2-7 TRBD1 many TRBV28 CASARGYEQYF TGTGCCAGCGCCAGGGGGTACGAGCAGTACTTC
TRBJ2-2 TRBD1 many TRBV13 CASSTPKGTDTGELFF TGTGCCAGCAGCACCCCGAAAGGGACAGACACCGGGGAGCTGTTTTTT
TRBJ1-1 . many TRBV29-1 CSVYSVPEAFF TGCAGCGTTTATAGTGTTCCTGAAGCTTTCTTT
TRBJ1-2 . many TRBV7-8 CASSPTASNYGYTF TGTGCCAGCAGCCCGACAGCGTCTAACTATGGCTACACCTTC
TRBJ2-7 . many TRBV4-1 CASSQDGYETGEQYF TGCGCCAGCAGCCAAGATGGATACGAGACGGGTGAGCAGTACTTC
TRBJ2-5 . many TRBV2 CASSNPRTQYF TGTGCCAGCAGTAACCCTAGGACCCAGTACTTC
TRBJ2-7 . many TRBV6-1 CASSQSSGTYEQYF TGTGCCAGCAGCCAGAGTAGCGGTACCTACGAGCAGTACTTC
TRBJ2-7 TRBD1 . TRBV5-6 CASSLAPQGANYEQYF TGTGCCAGCAGCTTGGCCCCACAGGGGGCGAACTACGAGCAGTACTTC
TRBJ2-2 TRBD2 many TRBV6-2/TRBV6-3 CASSKGLVDTGELFF TGTGCCAGCAGTAAAGGACTAGTAGACACCGGGGAGCTGTTTTTT
TRBJ2-7 TRBD1 many TRBV27 CASSPGTGDYEQCF TGTGCCAGCAGTCCAGGGACAGGGGACTACGAGCAGTGCTTC
TRBJ1-2 . many TRBV28 CASSIPPGDGYTF TGTGCCAGCAGTATCCCTCCGGGGGATGGCTACACCTTC
TRBJ1-2 . many TRBV5-8 CASSLVRLGGYTF TGTGCCAGCAGCTTGGTCCGTCTCGGGGGCTACACCTTC
TRBJ2-5 TRBD2 . TRBV12-3/TRBV12-4 CASSGGLAGRGRQETQYF TGTGCCAGCAGTGGGGGACTAGCGGGAAGGGGGCGGCAAGAGACCCAGTACTTC
TRBJ2-4 TRBD1 many TRBV27 CASSRRRDSKAKNIQYF TGTGCCAGCAGCCGTAGACGGGACAGCAAAGCCAAAAACATTCAGTACTTC
TRBJ2-5 . many TRBV2 CASNRAEETQYF TGTGCCAGCAACCGGGCAGAAGAGACCCAGTACTTC
TRBJ1-5 . many TRBV6-1 CASSDGTSDYQPQHF TGTGCCAGCAGTGACGGGACATCGGACTATCAGCCCCAGCATTTT
TRBJ1-1 . many TRBV6-2/TRBV6-3 CASIPSSLNTEAFF TGTGCCAGCATTCCCAGCTCACTGAACACTGAAGCTTTCTTT
TRBJ2-5 . many TRBV6-1 CASGGLGASTQYF TGTGCCAGCGGGGGCCTCGGCGCCTCGACCCAGTACTTC
TRBJ1-1 . many TRBV10-3 CAISELGKGNTEAFF TGTGCCATCAGTGAGTTGGGGAAAGGGAACACTGAAGCTTTCTTT
TRBJ2-4 . many TRBV18 CASSPPEGSAKNIQYF TGTGCCAGCTCACCACCGGAGGGTTCGGCCAAAAACATTCAGTACTTC
TRBJ1-2 TRBD1 many TRBV7-2 CASSLVGTVDGYTF TGTGCCAGCAGCTTAGTAGGGACAGTAGATGGCTACACCTTC
TRBJ2-7 TRBD2 many TRBV5-1 CASSLDWSPSGRDYEQYF TGCGCCAGCAGCTTAGATTGGTCGCCTAGCGGGAGAGACTACGAGCAGTACTTC
TRBJ1-6 . many TRBV20-1 CSAREGSPLHF TGCAGTGCTAGGGAGGGTTCACCCCTCCACTTT
TRBJ2-5 . many TRBV7-2 CASSLRGRGTQYF TGTGCCAGCAGCTTGAGGGGACGAGGGACCCAGTACTTC
TRBJ2-7 . many TRBV28 CASSEMFFYEQYF TGTGCCAGCAGTGAGATGTTTTTCTACGAGCAGTACTTC
TRBJ1-1 . many TRBV6-2/TRBV6-3 CASNDIPGLGEAFF TGTGCCAGCAACGACATTCCCGGGCTGGGGGAAGCTTTCTTT
TRBJ1-1 . . TRBV11-2 CASTSGGPRGNTEAFF TGTGCCAGCACCTCCGGGGGACCCCGGGGGAACACTGAAGCTTTCTTT
TRBJ2-1 . many TRBV2 CASRSWENEQFF TGTGCCAGCAGATCGTGGGAGAATGAGCAGTTCTTC
TRBJ2-2 . many TRBV5-1 CASSLEGFPGELFF TGCGCCAGCAGCTTGGAGGGGTTCCCCGGGGAGCTGTTTTTT
TRBJ2-2 TRBD1 many TRBV19 CASASKTGTGVRTGELFF TGTGCCAGTGCATCTAAAACCGGGACAGGGGTCCGCACCGGGGAGCTGTTTTTT
TRBJ2-7 . many TRBV7-8 CASSPGGSRYEQYF TGTGCCAGCAGCCCAGGAGGGTCCCGATACGAGCAGTACTTC
TRBJ1-2 TRBD1 many TRBV29-1 CSVGEYGQGSGYTF TGCAGCGTTGGGGAGTACGGACAGGGCTCCGGCTACACCTTC
TRBJ1-1 . many TRBV20-1 CSANADANTEAFF TGCAGTGCTAACGCAGACGCGAACACTGAAGCTTTCTTT
TRBJ2-7 . many TRBV6-5 CASRRTGTYEQYF TGTGCCAGCAGAAGAACAGGGACCTACGAGCAGTACTTC